The next 21 T cell receptor beta chains were all read from a single sample in a study of Ad26.COV2.S vaccination and SARS-CoV-2 variants. Here immunoSEQ multiplex PCR was the method, and the copy in TCRdb shows in-frame clones only, minus some. The data hold about 680,000 clones, with roughly nine tenths observed a single time. Documented treatment: around 19 received Ad26.COV2.S at low or high dose, single or two shots; about 5 received placebo; per-sample allocation not given. Samples were taken on day 63 after the first vaccine or placebo injection. The sample here was peripheral blood, taken in a trial of Ad26.COV2.S vaccine versus placebo. The receptor set was obtained from a person aged 18-60 years who received the Ad26.COV2.S COVID-19 vaccine or a placebo.

The chain carries TRBV7-8 and TRBJ2-7, with no clear D. The CDR3 runs 14 residues. V was trimmed by 1 base and J by 2 bases, leaving 9 bases between them. Germline CDR1 is SGHVS and CDR2 is FQNEAQ. CDR3 DNA sequence: TGTGCCAGCAGCTTAGACGAAGCGACCTACGAGCAGTACTTC. Protein sequence: CASSLDEATYEQYF.

The chain couples TRBV6-1 to TRBJ1-1, with a tentative D call TRBD1 (6 bases). The CDR3 covers 12 residues. Trimming took off 0 bases at V and 10 bases at J, with 9 bases between the two ends. From germline, CDR1 is MNHNS and CDR2 SASEGT. As DNA, the CDR3 is TGTGCCAGCAGTGAAGCCGGACAGCGAGCTTTCTTT. Amino acids: CASSEAGQRAFF.

V and J are TRBV11-2 and TRBJ2-3; D gene ambiguous. The CDR3 sequence is 14 residues long. Germline V gene lookup returns CDR1 SGHAT and CDR2 FQNNGV. V was shortened by 3 bases and J by 1 base, with 8 bases between the two germline ends. CDR3 coding DNA: TGTGCCAGCAGCTTCCCATGGGGCACAGATACGCAGTATTTT. This codes for CASSFPWGTDTQYF.

This clone was observed a single time. The V gene is TRBV7-2, the J gene TRBJ2-1, with 11 bases aligning to TRBD2. In germline, CDR1 is SGHTA, CDR2 FQGNSA. V lost 0 bases and J lost 2; bases outside the gene matches: 6. The length of the CDR3 is 18 residues. The chain's CDR3 is CASSLARPGLAAYNEQFF. CDR3 coding DNA: TGTGCCAGCAGCTTAGCCCGCCCGGGACTAGCGGCCTACAATGAGCAGTTCTTC.

The rearrangement links TRBV15 to TRBJ2-2; 7 nucleotides agree with TRBD2. V lost 4 bases, J lost 4 bases, and 9 bases stayed unmatched. The CDR3 contains 16 residues. The germline V gene has CDR1 LNHNV and CDR2 YYDKDF (reference sequence). DNA for the CDR3: TGTGCCACCAGCAAGTCCTCGGGGACTACCACCGGGGAGCTGTTTTTT. This encodes CATSKSSGTTTGELFF.

J is TRBJ1-1 and V is TRBV23-1; the D is unclear. TRBV23-1 counts as an open reading frame of uncertain function. Trimming removed 2 bases at V and 6 bases at J, with 19 bases between. The CDR3 is made up of 16 amino acids. DNA for the CDR3: TGCGCCAGCAGTCAAAGGTCGCACCTGAGGGCAGCTGAAGCTTTCTTT. Its protein product is CASSQRSHLRAAEAFF.

The chain's CDR3 is CASSFGTVETQYF. The CDR3 bases are TGTGCCAGCTCATTCGGGACAGTTGAGACCCAGTACTTC. The V call is TRBV18, the J call TRBJ2-5; 7 bases map to TRBD1. CDR1 is KGHSH and CDR2 is LQKENI in the germline V gene. The CDR3 spans 13 residues. The J segment lost 5 bases and the V segment lost 5 bases, leaving 5 bases of the junction unmatched.

The rearrangement uses TRBV30 and TRBJ2-3; 12 bases are shared with TRBD2. V lost 0 bases to trimming and J lost 3 bases; unmatched junction nucleotides: 4. The V gene's germline CDR1 is GTSNPN and CDR2 SVGIG (reference sequence). The CDR3 extends over 16 amino acids. This chain's CDR3 is CAWSVDLAGGTDTQYF. DNA for the CDR3: TGTGCCTGGAGTGTCGATCTAGCGGGAGGGACAGATACGCAGTATTTT.

CDR3 DNA: TGTGCCAGCAGCTTGGCCGGGACAGGGGTAGAGACCCAGTACTTC. This encodes CASSLAGTGVETQYF. This rearrangement joins TRBV11-3 to TRBJ2-5, with 10 bases fitting TRBD1. Trimming at V came to 3 bases and at J to 4 bases, leaving 5 bases not matched to a gene. Germline V gene data show CDR1 as SGHNT and CDR2 as YENEEA. This CDR3 spans 15 amino acids.

The genes are TRBV6-5 and TRBJ2-5, with D possibly TRBD2 on 6 matching bases. Per germline, CDR1 MNHEY and CDR2 SVGAGI. Trimming removed 8 bases from V and 0 bases from J, with 10 bases in between. This CDR3 is built from 13 residues. CDR3 in amino acids: CASGRDYQETQYF. The DNA for the CDR3 is TGTGCCAGCGGCCGGGACTACCAAGAGACCCAGTACTTC.

This chain joins TRBV19 and TRBJ2-1, with unresolved D. The CDR3 contains 13 residues. Deletions cut 3 bases from V and 6 bases from J, with 9 bases between. CDR1 is LNHDA, CDR2 SQIVND, per germline (reference sequence). CDR3 amino acids: CASSIESGNEQFF. Written as DNA, the CDR3 is TGTGCCAGTAGTATTGAATCGGGCAATGAGCAGTTCTTC.

This clone was observed a single time. The chain carries TRBV7-2 and TRBJ2-1; maybe TRBD2 (7 bases). The length of the CDR3 is 15 residues. The ends were cut back, 7 bases at V and 1 base at J, with 14 bases in the middle. The germline V gene encodes CDR1 SGHTA and CDR2 FQGNSA. CDR3 in DNA: TGTGCCAGCAATCGCGGGGGCCCTTCCTACAATGAGCAGTTCTTC. Translated, it gives CASNRGGPSYNEQFF.

The chain joins TRBV7-8 to TRBJ2-7, with a weak D call TRBD2 (5 bases). Trimming left V 5 bases short and J 0 bases short, with 14 bases between. The CDR3 spans 15 residues. Germline CDR1 and CDR2: SGHVS and FQNEAQ. The CDR3 DNA is TGTGCCAGCAGCCCATCTTACGGGAACTCCTACGAGCAGTACTTC. It translates to CASSPSYGNSYEQYF.

The chain is built from TRBV18 and TRBJ2-1; 10 bases line up with TRBD2. V shed 2 bases, J shed 3 bases, and the junction held 4 bases outside the gene matches. The germline gives CDR1 KGHSH, CDR2 LQKENI. CDR3 size: 16 residues. The CDR3 region is CASSPGLAALYNEQFF. The CDR3 DNA reads TGTGCCAGCTCACCAGGACTAGCGGCTCTCTACAATGAGCAGTTCTTC. Full variable domain (missing parts from reference TRBV18 and TRBJ2-1): NAGVMQNPRHLVRRRGQEARLRCSPMKGHSHVYWYRQLPEEGLKFMVYLQKENIIDESGMPKERFSAEFPKEGPSILRIQQVVRGDSAAYFCASSPGLAALYNEQFFGPGTRLTVL.

The chain carries TRBV3-1 (or the pseudogene TRBV3-2) and TRBJ2-1, with D uncertain. CDR3 length: 12 residues. The V gene's germline CDR1 is LGHDT and CDR2 YNNKEL (reference sequence). V dropped 5 bases and J dropped 16 bases, with 18 bases sitting between them. The chain's CDR3 is CASSFLDGAPFF. The DNA of the CDR3 is TGTGCCAGCAGCTTCCTTGACGGAGCACCATTCTTC.

This chain links TRBV3-1 (or the pseudogene TRBV3-2) with TRBJ2-7; D unclear. Germline lookup yields CDR1 LGHDT and CDR2 YNNKEL (reference sequence). The CDR3 covers 12 residues. The V end was cut by 2 bases, the J end by 2 bases, with 4 bases between. The CDR3 coding sequence is TGTGCCAGCAGCCAATCGGCCTACGAGCAGTACTTC. It is translated as CASSQSAYEQYF.

This clone is a singleton in its sample. The rearrangement uses TRBV20-1 and TRBJ2-3; 7 bases match TRBD1. Germline loops: CDR1 DFQATT, CDR2 SNEGSKA (reference sequence). This CDR3 has 14 residues. Trimming cost V 3 bases and J 1 base; bases outside gene matches: 4. The CDR3 sequence is CSASRGQGTDTQYF. Here the CDR3 DNA reads TGCAGTGCTAGTAGGGGGCAGGGCACAGATACGCAGTATTTT.

V usage is TRBV7-2 and J usage is TRBJ2-5; tentatively, D is TRBD2 (7 bases). The CDR3 is 18 residues long. Per germline, CDR1 SGHTA and CDR2 FQGNSA. Trimming stripped 0 bases from V and 2 bases from J, with 19 bases between. CDR3 amino acids: CASSLARGPGWEQETQYF. In DNA form, the CDR3 reads TGTGCCAGCAGCTTAGCGCGGGGGCCAGGGTGGGAACAAGAGACCCAGTACTTC.

This rearrangement joins TRBV7-6 to TRBJ2-1, with D maybe TRBD1 (6 bases). Trimming took 0 bases from V and 2 from J, leaving 11 bases between them. Germline CDR1 SGHVS, CDR2 FNYEAQ. The CDR3 runs 16 residues. The CDR3 is CASSLADSRAYNEQFF. The DNA of the CDR3 is TGTGCCAGCAGCTTAGCGGACAGCCGAGCCTACAATGAGCAGTTCTTC.

This clone has only one observation. This chain links TRBV2 with TRBJ1-2, with D possibly being TRBD1 (5 bases). Germline V lookup: CDR1 SNHLY, CDR2 FYNNEI. Trimming stripped 2 bases from V and 8 bases from J, with 15 bases between. This CDR3 has 14 residues. The CDR3, as DNA: TGTGCCAGCAGTGAATACCCAGGGATTAAAGGCTACACCTTC. It codes for CASSEYPGIKGYTF.

The V gene is TRBV6-5, the J gene TRBJ1-1; possible D gene TRBD1, 6 bases. The CDR3 sequence is 14 residues long. V gave up 2 bases and J gave up 4 bases, with 11 bases separating them. Germline loops: CDR1 MNHEY, CDR2 SVGAGI. The CDR3 loop is CASSYGTRITEAFF. The CDR3 coding sequence is TGTGCCAGCAGTTACGGGACAAGAATCACTGAAGCTTTCTTT.